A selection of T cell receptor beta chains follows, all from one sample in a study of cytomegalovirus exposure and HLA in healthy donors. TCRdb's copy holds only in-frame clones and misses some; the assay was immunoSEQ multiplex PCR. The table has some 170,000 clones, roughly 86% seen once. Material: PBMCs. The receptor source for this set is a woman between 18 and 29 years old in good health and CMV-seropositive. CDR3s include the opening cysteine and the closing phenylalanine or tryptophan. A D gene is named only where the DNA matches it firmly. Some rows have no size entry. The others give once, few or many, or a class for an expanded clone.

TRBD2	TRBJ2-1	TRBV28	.	TGTGCCAGCAGTGAAAAAGAGTTTAGCGGGGGGGAAACCTCCTACAATGAGCAGTTCTTC	CASSEKEFSGGETSYNEQFF
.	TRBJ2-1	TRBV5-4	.	TGTGCCAGCAGCTTACAAGTCTCCGATGAGCAGTTCTTC	CASSLQVSDEQFF
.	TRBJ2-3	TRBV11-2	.	TGTGCCAGCAGCTTAGGGGCAGGGGGCACAGATACGCAGTATTTT	CASSLGAGGTDTQYF
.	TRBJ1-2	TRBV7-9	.	TGTGCCAGCAGCTCTAGCGGCCAGCGGAGGGGCTACACCTTC	CASSSSGQRRGYTF
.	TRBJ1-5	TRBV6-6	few	TGTGCCAGCACTCACGAGGACACCATAAATCAGCCCCAGCATTTT	CASTHEDTINQPQHF
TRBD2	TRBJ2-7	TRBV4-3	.	TGCGCCAGCAGCCCTGGACTAGCGGGAGGCCCAACCTACGAGCAGTACTTC	CASSPGLAGGPTYEQYF
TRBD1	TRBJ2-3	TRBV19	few	TGTGCCAGTAGTATAAGAACTTGGGGACAGGGGGCATTAAGGCAGTATTTT	CASSIRTWGQGALRQYF
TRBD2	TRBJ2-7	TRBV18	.	TGTGCCAGCTCACCGGGACTAGCGGGAGTCAGCGAGCAGTACTTC	CASSPGLAGVSEQYF
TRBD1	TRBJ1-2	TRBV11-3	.	TGTGCCAGCAGCCCCAGACAGGGGGAGAGCTATGGCTACACCTTC	CASSPRQGESYGYTF
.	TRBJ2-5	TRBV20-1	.	TGCAGTGCCGCACACGAGACCCAGTACTTC	CSAAHETQYF
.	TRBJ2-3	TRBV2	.	TGTGCCAGCAGTGAGCGGCAGGGTATGACAGATACGCAGTATTTT	CASSERQGMTDTQYF
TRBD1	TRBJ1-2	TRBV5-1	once	TGCGCCAGCAGCCCCCGACAGGGGAAAGACTATGGCTACACCTTC	CASSPRQGKDYGYTF
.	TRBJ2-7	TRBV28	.	TGTGCCAGCAGTCTGGGACACCTCTCCTACGAGCAGTACTTC	CASSLGHLSYEQYF
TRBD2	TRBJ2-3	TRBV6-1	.	TGTGCCAGCATCCCCGGGACTAGCGGGAGGGATACGCAGTATTTT	CASIPGTSGRDTQYF
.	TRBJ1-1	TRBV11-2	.	TGTGCCAGCAGCTCCCCGGGTTTGAACACTGAAGCTTTCTTT	CASSSPGLNTEAFF
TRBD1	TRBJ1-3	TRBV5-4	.	TGTGCCAGCAGCCTCCCGGGACAGGGGGCTGGAAACACCATATATTTT	CASSLPGQGAGNTIYF
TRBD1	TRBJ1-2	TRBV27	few	TGTGCCAGCAGTTCCTCAGGGGGCGGCTACACCTTC	CASSSSGGGYTF
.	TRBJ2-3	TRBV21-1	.	TGTGCCAGCAGATACCCTACAGTCATGCAAGATACGCAGTATTTT	CASRYPTVMQDTQYF
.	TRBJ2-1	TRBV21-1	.	TGTGCCAGCAGCCCAACCGGGACAGAAGAACACAATGAGCAGTTCTTC	CASSPTGTEEHNEQFF
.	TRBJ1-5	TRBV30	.	TGTGCCTGGAGTCCGGACACTCGCAATCAGCCCCAGCATTTT	CAWSPDTRNQPQHF
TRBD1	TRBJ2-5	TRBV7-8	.	TGTGCCAGCACCAGGACAGGGACCCAAGAGACCCAGTACTTC	CASTRTGTQETQYF
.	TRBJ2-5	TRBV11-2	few	TGTGCCAGCAGCCGGGGGACGCAAGAGACCCAGTACTTC	CASSRGTQETQYF
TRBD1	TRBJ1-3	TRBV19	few	TGTGCCACAGGGACAGGTTTTGACTTTACCCCCAACACCATATATTTT	CATGTGFDFTPNTIYF
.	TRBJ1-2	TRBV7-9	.	TGTGCCAGCAGCTTTGGCAGCGCCTATGGCTACACCTTC	CASSFGSAYGYTF
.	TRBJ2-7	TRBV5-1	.	TGCGCCAGCAGCTTGCTAGTTGGCCTCTACGAGCAGTACTTC	CASSLLVGLYEQYF